These T cell receptor beta chains were read from a single sample in a study of blood T cell repertoires in COVID-19. Repertoires were generated with immunoSEQ multiplex PCR, while TCRdb's copy carries only in-frame clones and drops some. This repertoire shows 190,000 or so clones, 81% found once; its top ten account for around 9%. The specimen sequenced was PBMCs or T cells enriched from blood (not recorded which). The receptors stem from a man aged 35-49 years who had recovered from COVID-19. The CDR3 runs from the conserved cysteine through the conserved F or W. A D gene is named only where the DNA matches it firmly. Not every row has a clone size; where given, it reads once, few, many or a size class.

j_gene,abundance,v_gene,d_gene,CDR3nt,CDR3aa
TRBJ1-1,NA,TRBV14,NA,TGTGCCAGCAGCCGTCTAAATCCGGGATCCCACACTGAAGCTTTCTTT,CASSRLNPGSHTEAFF
TRBJ1-1,few,TRBV7-3,TRBD1,TGTGCCAGCAGCGAGTTCCGACAGGGGGAAACTTTCTTT,CASSEFRQGETFF
TRBJ2-1,NA,TRBV30,TRBD2,TGTGCCTGGGCTAGCGGGAGGAGGGTGTTCTTC,CAWASGRRVFF
TRBJ1-2,NA,TRBV5-6,TRBD1,TGTGCCAGCAGCTTGAGGGACAGGATCTATGGCTACACCTTC,CASSLRDRIYGYTF
TRBJ1-6,NA,TRBV18,TRBD1,TGTGCCAGCTCACCCTTGGAAGTAAGGGGGCCCGGCGGGGCCCTCCACTTT,CASSPLEVRGPGGALHF
TRBJ1-1,NA,TRBV29-1,NA,TGCAGCGTTGAACACGTTCTCCGCGCTGAAGCTTTCTTT,CSVEHVLRAEAFF
TRBJ2-2,NA,TRBV3-1/TRBV3-2,TRBD1,TGTGCCAGCAGCCGATTACCCGGGACAGGGAACACCGGGGAGCTGTTTTTT,CASSRLPGTGNTGELFF
TRBJ1-2,few,TRBV5-4,NA,TGTGCCAGCAGCTCCGGTTTAGGGGGGGCACGCCAAGACTATGGCTACACCTTC,CASSSGLGGARQDYGYTF
TRBJ2-3,NA,TRBV2,TRBD2,TGTGCCAGCAGTTTAAGCGGGGGCACAGATACGCAGTATTTT,CASSLSGGTDTQYF
TRBJ1-1,few,TRBV6-1,NA,TGTGCCAGCAGTGAAAGGGGCATAGGGACTGAAGCTTTCTTT,CASSERGIGTEAFF
TRBJ2-2,few,TRBV10-3,TRBD1,TGTGCCATCAGTGAGCCGGGACAGGGGACGACCGGGGAGCTGTTTTTT,CAISEPGQGTTGELFF
TRBJ1-2,NA,TRBV6-5,TRBD1,TGTGCCAGCAGTTACGGCAGGGGGCGCGGCTACACCTTC,CASSYGRGRGYTF
TRBJ1-5,NA,TRBV18,TRBD1,TGTGCCAGCTCACCCGACAGGGGGATCCAGCCCCAGCATTTT,CASSPDRGIQPQHF
TRBJ1-2,few,TRBV30,TRBD1,TGTGCCTGGAGTGACAGGGGAGTAGATGGCTACACCTTC,CAWSDRGVDGYTF
TRBJ1-1,few,TRBV5-1,TRBD1,TGCGCCAGCAGCTTCGGGACAGGCCGTAATGAAGCTTTCTTT,CASSFGTGRNEAFF
TRBJ1-1,NA,TRBV18,NA,TGTGCCAGCTCCCTATACGGGACAACGGACACTGAAGCTTTCTTT,CASSLYGTTDTEAFF
TRBJ1-3,NA,TRBV19,NA,TGTGCCAGTCGAGAACAGGGCGCTGGAAACACCATATATTTT,CASREQGAGNTIYF
TRBJ2-2,NA,TRBV18,TRBD2,TGTGCCAGCTCACCTACTAGCGGGAGTCCGGGCGGGGAGCTGTTTTTT,CASSPTSGSPGGELFF
TRBJ2-1,NA,TRBV19,TRBD2,TGTGCCAGTAGTTTCGGGACTAGCGGGAGGGCCGGGAATGAGCAGTTCTTC,CASSFGTSGRAGNEQFF
TRBJ1-2,NA,TRBV2,NA,TGTGCCAGCAGTGGGTGGGCGACAGCCACTAACTATGGCTACACCTTC,CASSGWATATNYGYTF
TRBJ1-3,medium-sized,TRBV5-1,NA,TGCGCCTCTACCCCTTCGGCCGGGACTAACACCATATATTTT,CASTPSAGTNTIYF
TRBJ1-2,NA,TRBV28,NA,TGTGCCAGCAATCAGAACCACGGCTACACCTTC,CASNQNHGYTF
TRBJ1-4,NA,TRBV5-1,TRBD1,TGCGCCAGCAGCTTGAGGCCGGGACAGAGAACTGAAAAACTGTTTTTT,CASSLRPGQRTEKLFF
TRBJ1-4,few,TRBV4-1,NA,TGCGCCAGCAGACTACTCGGGACCGGGGGTGAAAAACTGTTTTTT,CASRLLGTGGEKLFF
TRBJ2-2,NA,TRBV9,NA,TGTGCCAGCAGCGTAGGAGGGCATAACACCGGGGAGCTGTTTTTT,CASSVGGHNTGELFF
TRBJ1-1,NA,TRBV4-1,TRBD1,TGCGCCAGCAGCCTAGCCGGGACAGGGGTCCCCAAGAGCTTT,CASSLAGTGVPKSF
TRBJ2-7,NA,TRBV5-1,TRBD2,TGCGCCAGCAGCTTGGCCAGCGGGGCGCAAGCCTACGAGCAGTACTTC,CASSLASGAQAYEQYF
TRBJ1-6,few,TRBV6-4,TRBD1,TGTGCCAGCAGGCGAACCGGGACAGAAAATTCACCCCTCCACTTT,CASRRTGTENSPLHF
TRBJ2-2,NA,TRBV24-1,NA,TGTGCCACCAGTGTAGTTGGCACCGGGGAGCTGTTTTTT,CATSVVGTGELFF
TRBJ1-5,NA,TRBV19,NA,TGTGCCAGTAGTTCACGTCTTAGAGACAGAATTAGCAATCAGCCCCAGCATTTT,CASSSRLRDRISNQPQHF
TRBJ2-1,NA,TRBV10-1,TRBD2,TGCGCCAGCAGTGAGCCGGCTAGCGGGGACAATGAGCAGTTCTTC,CASSEPASGDNEQFF
TRBJ2-7,NA,TRBV2,NA,TGTGCCAGCAACACAGAAGATCAATCCTCCTACGAGCAGTACTTC,CASNTEDQSSYEQYF
TRBJ2-3,NA,TRBV13,TRBD1,TGTGCCAGCAGCCCGCGACAGGGAACAGATACGCAGTATTTT,CASSPRQGTDTQYF
TRBJ2-3,NA,TRBV5-1,TRBD1,TGCGCCAGCAGCACCGGGACAGGCCACACAGATACGCAGTATTTT,CASSTGTGHTDTQYF
TRBJ2-7,NA,TRBV6-1,NA,TGTGCCAGCAGTGAAGCGATAGGACAGTACTCCTACGAGCAGTACTTC,CASSEAIGQYSYEQYF
TRBJ1-1,NA,TRBV6-4,TRBD1,TGTGCCAGCAGTACAGGGGGCTCCACTGAAGCTTTCTTT,CASSTGGSTEAFF
TRBJ1-1,NA,TRBV4-1,NA,TGCGCCAGCAGCCAAGATGGGGGGGATCCGAAGACTGAAGCTTTCTTT,CASSQDGGDPKTEAFF
TRBJ1-5,NA,TRBV30,NA,TGTGCCTGGAGTGTACTCGACAGTCAGCCCCAGCATTTT,CAWSVLDSQPQHF
TRBJ1-1,NA,TRBV29-1,NA,TGCAGTGCAACCCGGACAGCGAACACTGAAGCTTTCTTT,CSATRTANTEAFF
TRBJ2-4,NA,TRBV4-1,TRBD2,TGCGCCAGCAGCCAAGAGCCTAGCGGGAGGGGAGCCAAAAACATTCAGTACTTC,CASSQEPSGRGAKNIQYF
TRBJ2-5,NA,TRBV24-1,NA,TGTGCCACCAGTGAGGGCCGGAGGCGGGTGGCGGAGACCCAGTACTTC,CATSEGRRRVAETQYF
TRBJ1-2,few,TRBV11-2,TRBD1,TGTGCCAGCAGCTTAGATGGAGGGACAGGGGCCTATGGCTACACCTTC,CASSLDGGTGAYGYTF
TRBJ2-2,NA,TRBV30,NA,TGTGCCTGGGCCCAGGGGTCAGGACCGAACACCGGGGAGCTGTTTTTT,CAWAQGSGPNTGELFF
TRBJ1-2,NA,TRBV5-1,TRBD1,TGCGCCAGCAGCCCGACAGGGTCAGCTAACTATGGCTACACCTTC,CASSPTGSANYGYTF
TRBJ2-7,NA,TRBV7-6,TRBD1,TGTGCCAGCAGCTTCGAGGGACAGACAGGCCTTTCCTACGAGCAGTACTTC,CASSFEGQTGLSYEQYF
TRBJ2-7,NA,TRBV30,TRBD2,TGTGCCTGGAGTGTGTTTTCCTCGGGAGGAGTCGCCTACGAGCAGTACTTC,CAWSVFSSGGVAYEQYF
TRBJ1-2,once,TRBV9,TRBD1,TGTGCCAGCAGCGAACGGACAGGGATTAACTATGGCTACACCTTC,CASSERTGINYGYTF
TRBJ1-2,NA,TRBV15,NA,TGTGCCACCAGCAGAGAAGGGGAGGCGAACTATGGCTACACCTTC,CATSREGEANYGYTF
TRBJ2-1,NA,TRBV27,TRBD2,TGTGCCAGCAGTTTGGGACTAGCGGGAGGGTACAATGAGCAGTTCTTC,CASSLGLAGGYNEQFF
TRBJ2-7,NA,TRBV5-4,TRBD2,TGTGCCAGCAGCTTGGTCGGCGGGGGGATCTCCTACGAGCAGTACTTC,CASSLVGGGISYEQYF
TRBJ1-2,NA,TRBV28,TRBD1,TGTGCCAGCAGTCCGGAGACAGGGTCGAGATATGGCTACACCTTC,CASSPETGSRYGYTF
TRBJ1-1,NA,TRBV19,NA,TGTGCCAGTAGTATAGTAGCCGGGAACACTGAAGCTTTCTTT,CASSIVAGNTEAFF
TRBJ2-1,NA,TRBV7-6,NA,TGTGCCAGCAGCCTGAGCTCCTACAATGAGCAGTTCTTC,CASSLSSYNEQFF
TRBJ2-3,NA,TRBV11-2,TRBD2,TGTGCCAGCAGCCCGGAATCCGGGACTAGCGGGGTAGGGCAGTATTTT,CASSPESGTSGVGQYF